What follows are 27 T cell receptor beta chains derived from one specimen sequenced in a study of low-dose radiotherapy and immunotherapy resistance in tumors. Regarding time point: after trial treatment. Treatment given: LDRT plus nivolumab, ipilimumab, low-dose cyclophosphamide and aspirin (RACIN trial). Priming of first-strand cDNA relied on TRAV- and TRBV-specific primers (covering alpha and beta chains). With a V-primer adapter and a constant-region primer, TCRs were amplified for roughly 18 PCR cycles. A single record per CDR3 protein comes from TCRdb applying MiXCR to the reads. In the table there are roughly 56,000 distinct CDR3 sequences, 20% to 25% of which are singletons. The input for sequencing was PBMCs, taken after low-dose radiotherapy plus immunotherapy. Receptors originate from a male donor with prostate cancer.

As for this clonotype: A much larger clonotype is one base distant, so this may be a read error. The chain recombines TRBV27 with TRBJ2-1; 11 nucleotides match TRBD2. With 3 bases clipped from V and 8 bases from J, the junction kept 3 bases outside the gene matches. This CDR3 has 14 residues. Germline V gene lookup returns CDR1 MNHEY and CDR2 SMNVEV (reference sequence). The CDR3 DNA sequence: TGTGCCAGCAGTTTTACTAGCGGGAGTCATGAGCAGTTCTTC. This encodes CASSFTSGSHEQFF.

This clonotype has a count of ten or more. V usage is TRBV29-1 and J usage is TRBJ2-7; TRBD1 agrees at 11 bases. Germline V gives CDR1 SQVTM, CDR2 ANQGSEA. Germline trimming cut 5 bases from V and 2 bases from J; bases unmatched to any gene: 5. The CDR3 has 14 residues. The CDR3 loop is CSVKDRGLTYEQYF. In nucleotides, the CDR3 is TGCAGCGTTAAGGACAGGGGGCTAACCTACGAGCAGTACTTC.

V usage is TRBV30 and J usage is TRBJ2-3; no clear D. The ends were cut back, 6 bases at V and 4 bases at J, with 11 bases in the middle. This CDR3 contains 12 residues. Germline values: CDR1 GTSNPN, CDR2 SVGIG (reference sequence). CDR3 region: CACSGIADTQYF. The CDR3 bases are TGTGCCTGCTCGGGTATCGCAGATACGCAGTATTTT.

This clonotype was observed at least ten times. The chain uses TRBV29-1 and TRBJ1-3; 9 bases line up with TRBD1. The CDR3 extends over 17 amino acids. The germline gives CDR1 SQVTM, CDR2 ANQGSEA. Unmatched junction bases numbered 13, after V lost 7 bases and J lost 0 bases. CDR3 in DNA: TGCAGCGCCCTCCACCCCGGGACAGGGAGCTCTGGAAACACCATATATTTT. Translated, it gives CSALHPGTGSSGNTIYF.

This clonotype was observed at least ten times. The chain has TRBV21-1 and TRBJ1-2; TRBD1, as called in the table, went unchecked against the DNA. TRBV21-1 represents a pseudogene. This CDR3 has 17 residues. CDR3 in DNA: TGTGCCAGCAGCAAGGGGAGACACAGGGGAGCCAACTATGGCTACACCTTC. This translates into CASSKGRHRGANYGYTF.

V and J are TRBV2 and TRBJ2-1; TRBD2 matches at 10 bases. The CDR3 sequence is 15 residues long. J gave up 7 bases and V 1 base, and 4 bases lay outside the gene matches. Germline V gene lookup returns CDR1 SNHLY and CDR2 FYNNEI. The CDR3 sequence: CASSEVAAGGNEQFF. CDR3 in DNA: TGTGCCAGCAGTGAAGTCGCAGCGGGGGGGAATGAGCAGTTCTTC.

This clonotype was recorded at least ten times. This chain uses TRBV29-1 with TRBJ2-7; 11 bases align to TRBD2. Germline V gene sequence: CDR1 SQVTM, CDR2 ANQGSEA. After removal of 0 bases from V and 2 bases from J, the junction contained 3 bases not matched to a gene. The CDR3 is made up of 15 amino acids. CDR3 protein: CSVEEPTSGAYEQYF. The DNA of the CDR3 is TGCAGCGTTGAAGAGCCGACTAGCGGGGCCTACGAGCAGTACTTC.

Concerning this clonotype itself: Because it lacks the conserved phenylalanine or tryptophan at the end, this CDR3 is likely a read error. Because the CDR3's place on the DNA is in doubt, the DNA is left out and the CDR3 is given as listed by TCRdb. The rearrangement links TRBV21-1 to TRBJ2-5; the tabulated D call, TRBD1, remains unverified against the DNA. TRBV21-1 is an annotated pseudogene. The CDR3 numbers 14 amino acids, ends counted. The CDR3 region is CASSPDRLHETQYS.

This rearrangement joins TRBV20-1 to TRBJ2-4; 9 bases line up with TRBD2. The CDR3 covers 14 residues. V gave up 6 bases and J gave up 0 bases; unmatched junction bases: 3. The germline CDR1 and CDR2 sequences are DFQATT and SNEGSKA (reference sequence). The DNA of the CDR3 is TGCAGTGCGCGGGGGGGACTAGCCAAAAACATTCAGTACTTC. The encoded protein is CSARGGLAKNIQYF.

This clonotype was detected ten times or more. CDR3: CASGGGAYEQYF. CDR3 sequence (DNA): TGTGCTTCTGGGGGGGGGGCCTACGAGCAGTACTTC. The chain is built from TRBV30 and TRBJ2-7, with 7 bases aligning to TRBD2. CDR1 is GTSNPN, CDR2 SVGIG, per germline (reference sequence). This CDR3 spans 12 amino acids.

The V gene is TRBV5-6, the J gene TRBJ2-5, with D unresolved. Trimming took off 1 base at V and 3 bases at J, with 10 bases between the two ends. The CDR3 loop spans 14 amino acids. The germline V gene has CDR1 SGHDT and CDR2 YYEEEE. DNA for the CDR3: TGTGCCAGCAGCTTGATACAGAGAAAAGAGACCCAGTACTTC. Protein product: CASSLIQRKETQYF.

This clonotype was detected ten times or more. The V and J genes are TRBV29-1 and TRBJ1-4, with a tentative D call TRBD1 (5 bases). The germline V and J ends were trimmed by 6 bases and 0 bases, with 11 bases remaining between them. The CDR3 totals 14 residues. CDR1 and CDR2 from the germline V gene are SQVTM and ANQGSEA. The CDR3, as DNA: TGCAGCGTGGGAACAGGCGCAACTAATGAAAAACTGTTTTTT. Residues: CSVGTGATNEKLFF.

The genes are TRBV14 and TRBJ2-1; 7 nucleotides match TRBD2. Germline V gene data show CDR1 as SGHDN and CDR2 as FVKESK. The CDR3 contains 15 residues. The junction had 6 bases not matched to a gene; V was cut back by 3 bases and J by 4 bases. The CDR3 here is CASSQGTTPYNEQFF. The CDR3 nucleotides are TGTGCCAGCAGCCAGGGGACTACCCCATACAATGAGCAGTTCTTC. The full variable domain, in which reference TRBV14 and TRBJ2-1 provide the parts outside the CDR3, is EAGVTQFPSHSVIEKGQTVTLRCDPISGHDNLYWYRRVMGKEIKFLLHFVKESKQDESGMPNNRFLAERTGGTYSTLKVQPAELEDSGVYFCASSQGTTPYNEQFFGPGTRLTVL.

The chain employs TRBV28 and TRBJ1-1; D unresolved. Germline lookup yields CDR1 MDHEN and CDR2 SYDVKM. V was cut by 11 bases and J by 4 bases, with 20 bases left in between. There are 14 residues in the CDR3. This chain's CDR3 is CAVTVARESTEAFF. The CDR3 nucleotides read TGTGCCGTCACAGTTGCGAGGGAAAGCACTGAAGCTTTCTTT.

This clonotype is a singleton in its sample. A far larger clone is a single base away, which makes a read error likely. V gene TRBV6-6 combines with J gene TRBJ2-5; D is perhaps TRBD1 or TRBD2 (6 bases each). From germline, CDR1 is MNHNY and CDR2 SVGAGI (reference sequence). The CDR3 length is 15 residues. V lost 5 bases and J 6 bases, leaving 19 bases between the germline ends. CDR3 coding DNA: TGTGCCAGCAGTCGCAGGGGTAGCGGAGGAAAGACCCAGTACTTC. Translating it yields CASSRRGSGGKTQYF.

This clonotype has a count of ten or more. This rearrangement joins TRBV3-1 to TRBJ2-2; D not certain. CDR1 and CDR2 from the germline V gene are LGHDT and YNNKEL (reference sequence). This CDR3 region has 15 residues. V gave up 1 base and J gave up 1 base, with 7 bases separating them. CDR3 sequence reads: CASSQGALNTGELFF. The CDR3 DNA reads as TGTGCCAGCAGCCAAGGGGCTCTGAACACCGGGGAGCTGTTTTTT.

In this sample, this clonotype turned up many times. V gene TRBV19 combines with J gene TRBJ2-5, with 10 bases fitting TRBD2. V shed 3 bases, J shed 5 bases, and the junction held 6 bases outside the gene matches. The CDR3 has 15 amino acids. The V gene's germline CDR1 is LNHDA and CDR2 SQIVND (reference sequence). CDR3 nucleotide sequence: TGTGCCAGTAGTATGCCTAGCGGGAGTGCGGAGACCCAGTACTTC. It yields the protein CASSMPSGSAETQYF.

This clonotype was detected many times. V gene TRBV7-9 combines with J gene TRBJ2-5; weak D call: TRBD2 (5 bases). The length of the CDR3 is 18 residues. The germline CDR1 and CDR2 sequences are SEHNR and FQNEAQ (reference sequence). V lost 1 base and J lost 4, with 22 bases in between. The CDR3 DNA reads as TGTGCCAGCAGCTTAGGCACCTGGATGATGGGAGAGGGAGAGACCCAGTACTTC. Protein product: CASSLGTWMMGEGETQYF.

With regard to this clonotype: A read error is the likely source, as a far larger clone sits one nucleotide away. V usage is TRBV5-3 and J usage is TRBJ2-5; D is possibly TRBD2 (6 bases). TRBV5-3 is annotated as an ORF whose role is uncertain. The CDR3 spans 16 residues. V gave up 8 bases and J gave up 1 base, with 21 bases separating them. The chain's CDR3 is CASSPGDGMGQETQYF. CDR3 coding DNA: TGTGCCAGCAGCCCGGGGGACGGGATGGGCCAAGAGACCCAGTACTTC.

The chain is built from TRBV9 and TRBJ1-3; D perhaps matches TRBD1 (5 bases). CDR3 length: 15 residues. The germline gives CDR1 SGDLS, CDR2 YYNGEE. Between the trimmed V and J ends, which lost 4 bases and 0 bases, there was a span of 11 bases. The CDR3 nucleotides read TGTGCCAGCAGCCTCGACAGCCACTCTGGAAACACCATATATTTT. Its translation: CASSLDSHSGNTIYF.

This clonotype has a count of ten or more. The chain links TRBV10-1 to TRBJ2-7; 8 nucleotides agree with TRBD1. The CDR3 extends over 14 amino acids. Germline V gene data show CDR1 as WNHNN and CDR2 as SYGVQD (reference sequence). Trimming at V came to 9 bases and at J to 2 bases, leaving 9 bases not matched to a gene. Written as DNA, the CDR3 is TGCGCCAGTCGGAGACAGGGGATACCCTACGAGCAGTACTTC. Translated, it gives CASRRQGIPYEQYF.

The table lists this clonotype with many counts. This chain connects TRBV6-1 to TRBJ1-2; maybe TRBD1 (5 bases). V gave up 6 bases and J gave up 0 bases, with 14 bases separating them. Germline V lookup: CDR1 MNHNS, CDR2 SASEGT. The CDR3 contains 15 residues. This chain's CDR3 is CASRTGPLANYGYTF. In nucleotides, the CDR3 is TGTGCCAGCAGGACGGGACCCCTAGCTAACTATGGCTACACCTTC.

This clonotype was seen many times. This chain connects TRBV11-3 to TRBJ2-1, with 16 positions matching TRBD2. The CDR3 runs 16 residues. Germline values: CDR1 SGHNT, CDR2 YENEEA. V lost 5 bases and J lost 7; bases outside the gene matches: 5. Written as DNA, the CDR3 is TGTGCCAGCAGCCCCGGGACTAGCGGGGGGGTTAATGAGCAGTTCTTC. This gives the protein CASSPGTSGGVNEQFF.

The DNA for the CDR3 is TGCAGTGCTCTCCCGACCAGGGGGGACGGCAATCAGCCCCAGCATTTT. This gives the protein CSALPTRGDGNQPQHF. The chain couples TRBV20-1 to TRBJ1-5, with 7 bases fitting TRBD1. The CDR3 runs to 16 residues. With V trimmed by 5 bases and J by 2 bases, 12 bases remained unmatched. Germline lookup yields CDR1 DFQATT and CDR2 SNEGSKA (reference sequence).

Written as DNA, the CDR3 is TGTGCCAGCAGCTTAACTGGGACGGGCGGGACAGTCAATCAGCCCCAGCATTTT. It yields the protein CASSLTGTGGTVNQPQHF. The rearrangement joins TRBV11-2 to TRBJ1-5; 7 nucleotides match TRBD1. Trimming cost V 2 bases and J 3 bases; bases outside gene matches: 13. This CDR3 contains 18 residues. Germline V lookup: CDR1 SGHAT, CDR2 FQNNGV.

This clonotype was seen at least ten times. The chain couples TRBV5-1 to TRBJ2-3; D assignment may be TRBD1 or TRBD2 (5 bases each). V was clipped by 2 bases and J by 1 base, with 14 bases between them. Germline CDR1 SGHRS, CDR2 YFSETQ. The CDR3 covers 16 residues. The CDR3 protein is CASSLVGEQRTDTQYF. CDR3 bases: TGCGCCAGCAGCTTAGTGGGGGAGCAGCGCACAGATACGCAGTATTTT.

This clonotype was seen many times. V and J are TRBV20-1 and TRBJ2-3; D is unclear. With 5 bases removed from V and 0 bases from J, the gap between germline ends came to 12 bases. The CDR3 runs 14 residues. Germline lookup yields CDR1 DFQATT and CDR2 SNEGSKA (reference sequence). The CDR3 reads CSALQALSTDTQYF. In nucleotides, the CDR3 is TGCAGTGCTCTCCAGGCTTTAAGCACAGATACGCAGTATTTT.